Sequencing of this TCR beta chain was carried out in a study of T cell repertoires and HLA-DP antigens. Study information: Transduced HeLa cells presented HLA-DP to CD4+ T cells. The study, taken as a whole, reports: Previously undetected clones averaged around 40% and 50% against the two alleles respectively. Sorted CD137+ clonality was about 0.36 for both alloantigens, versus about 0.037 pre-culture.

Turning to this clone: Its specificity is not known.

Assay used: immunoSEQ multiplex PCR; TCRdb lists only in-frame clones, some missing. The repertoire holds around 90,000 clones, with roughly 86% as singletons. Untouched CD4+ T cells were isolated by negative selection, averaging about 98% purity. Germline CDR1 is SGHTA and CDR2 is FQGNSA. The junction had 6 bases not matched to a gene; V was cut back by 6 bases and J by 2 bases. This CDR3 has 14 amino acids. This rearrangement joins TRBV7-2 to TRBJ1-2, with TRBD1 matching 7 bases. The sequence derives from a man over 45 in good health and CMV-seronegative. The sample comprised CD4+ T cells from PBMCs. For the CDR3, the DNA is TGTGCCAGCAGGATACAGGGGCTGAACTATGGCTACACCTTC. It translates to CASRIQGLNYGYTF.